This T cell receptor (beta chain) comes out of a study of CD8 T cells in ankylosing spondylitis. The study, taken as a whole, reports: Blood of patients with ankylosing spondylitis appeared to be characterized by a TCR beta motif of several highly homologous variants. In the blood and synovial fluid of reactive arthritis, some motif variants had been previously reported.

In the case of this clonotype: No antigen is known for it.

Molecular-barcoded quantitative 5'-RACE produced these TCR beta libraries. TCRdb reanalysed the 5' RACE reads using MiXCR and keeps one entry per CDR3 protein. The sample carries around 770,000 distinct CDR3 sequences, 15% to 20% recorded once. The germline CDR1 and CDR2 sequences are SQVTM and ANQGSEA. V dropped 7 bases and J dropped 7; count of bases not matched to a gene: 3. The CDR3 loop spans 11 amino acids. This sequence was found in a male donor with ankylosing spondylitis. The chain joins TRBV29-1 to TRBJ2-1; 8 bases map to TRBD1. Sequenced sample: blood, either unsorted or a sorted T cell fraction (not recorded which). The CDR3 nucleotides are TGCAGCGCTACAGGGGGGAATGAGCAGTTCTTC. This gives the protein CSATGGNEQFF.